This T cell receptor beta chain emerged from a study of CD8 T cells in Susac syndrome. Germline CDR1 reads MGHRA; CDR2 reads YSYEKL. V lost 7 bases to trimming and J lost 5 bases, with 24 bases between them. The CDR3 contains 16 residues. As to this clonotype: Its antigen is as yet unknown.

An amount of RNA that ranged from about 0.45 to 1 ug was reverse transcribed with random hexamers. Each CDR3 protein is one row after TCRdb ran MiXCR on the immunoSEQ multiplex PCR reads. The table lists 150,000 or so distinct CDR3 sequences, less than 95% of them singletons, with about 0.089% in the top ten. High-throughput TCR beta sequencing covered peripheral CD8+ and CD4+ T cells. The study's findings and limits: Acknowledgment was made by the study that its TCR sequencing and HLA analysis involved a relatively small number of individuals.

The TCR sequence derives from a human donor with multiple sclerosis. Material: CD4+ T cells from PBMCs. J is TRBJ2-7 and V is TRBV4-1; a possible D gene is TRBD2 (6 bases). The CDR3 protein is CASNSLTPGDGDEQYF. The CDR3 DNA follows: TGCGCCAGCAATTCTTTAACCCCGGGAGACGGCGACGAGCAGTACTTC.